The 9 T cell receptor beta chains below were found in one sample sequenced in a study of T cell repertoires in cytomegalovirus infection. Which antigens these TCRs recognize remains unknown. One entry per CDR3 protein results from TCRdb running MiXCR on the reads. The data show about 700,000 distinct CDR3 sequences, around a third seen once. The material was cultured PBMCs, obtained from culture after CMV antigen stimulation. Receptor source: a human donor in good health (CMV status not recorded). Some clones in this sample may be carry-over from other donors' samples.

The rearrangement links TRBV4-2 to TRBJ2-3; possible D gene TRBD2, 5 bases. The V gene's germline CDR1 is LGHNA and CDR2 YNFKEQ. This CDR3 has 13 residues. Trimming took 0 bases from V and 6 from J, leaving 7 bases between them. Here the CDR3 reads CASSQDKRDTQYF. CDR3 bases: TGTGCCAGCAGCCAAGATAAGCGGGATACGCAGTATTTT.

This rearrangement joins TRBV6-1 to TRBJ2-7; no reliable D call. V lost 1 base to trimming and J lost 0 bases, with 10 bases between them. Germline loops: CDR1 MNHNS, CDR2 SASEGT. The CDR3 spans 15 residues. The DNA for the CDR3 is TGTGCCAGCAGTGAAGAAGGTCTACCCTCCTACGAGCAGTACTTC. It encodes CASSEEGLPSYEQYF.

This clonotype was counted between two and nine times. The V and J genes are TRBV7-2 and TRBJ2-7, with D uncertain. Germline assignment: CDR1 SGHTA and CDR2 FQGNSA. CDR3 length: 15 residues. The V gene lost 1 base and the J gene lost 4 bases, with 14 bases spanning the gap. The CDR3 protein is CASSLDGVGSYEQYF. The CDR3 nucleotides read TGTGCCAGCAGCTTAGATGGGGTCGGTTCATACGAGCAGTACTTC.

This clonotype has just a few counts. The rearrangement uses TRBV6-2 or TRBV6-3 and TRBJ2-7; D might be TRBD2 (6 bases). Trimming took 0 bases from V and 6 from J, leaving 18 bases between them. The CDR3 has 16 amino acids. Per germline, CDR1 MNHEY and CDR2 SVGEGT. The CDR3 protein is CASSYSGLSVPLEQYF. The CDR3 region has the DNA TGTGCCAGCAGTTACTCCGGACTATCCGTTCCCCTCGAGCAGTACTTC.

This clonotype has a handful of counts. The chain uses TRBV12-3 or TRBV12-4 and TRBJ1-1; 9 bases align to TRBD1. Trimming took 7 bases from V and 5 from J; bases not matched to a gene: 5. The CDR3 is 13 amino acids. The CDR3: CASILGTGTEAFF. The CDR3 DNA follows: TGTGCCAGCATCTTGGGGACAGGGACTGAAGCTTTCTTT.

This clonotype came up a few times. The genes are TRBV6-1 and TRBJ2-2, with 8 bases lining up with TRBD1. Looked up from germline, CDR1 is MNHNS and CDR2 is SASEGT. This CDR3 is built from 15 residues. The J segment lost 4 bases and the V segment lost 2 bases, leaving 3 bases of the junction unmatched. CDR3 DNA: TGTGCCAGCAGTGAATGGACAGGGTCCACCGGGGAGCTGTTTTTT. Amino acid sequence: CASSEWTGSTGELFF.

This clonotype was found a few times. A read error may explain this, as a much larger clone is one base away. The J gene is TRBJ2-7, the V gene TRBV11-2; unclear D gene. This CDR3 is 12 amino acids long. Trimming removed 0 bases at V and 3 bases at J, with 3 bases between. Germline V gene lookup returns CDR1 SGHAT and CDR2 FQNNGV. The CDR3 DNA follows: TGTGCCAGCAGCTTAGACTACTACGAGCAGTACTTC. This gives the protein CASSLDYYEQYF. Full variable domain (missing parts from reference TRBV11-2 and TRBJ2-7): EAGVAQSPRYKIIEKRQSVAFWCNPISGHATLYWYQQILGQGPKLLIQFQNNGVVDDSQLPKDRFSAERLKGVDSTLKIQPAKLEDSAVYLCASSLDYYEQYFGPGTRLTVT.

The V and J genes are TRBV7-6 and TRBJ2-7; D gene unclear. CDR3 size: 14 residues. Trimming cost V 2 bases and J 5 bases, with 13 bases left between them. CDR1 is SGHVS, CDR2 FNYEAQ, per germline. The CDR3, as DNA: TGTGCCAGCAGCTTAACTCAACGAGGCGACGAGCAGTACTTC. It is translated as CASSLTQRGDEQYF. Full variable domain (rest looked up from reference TRBV7-6 and TRBJ2-7): GAGVSQSPRYKVTKRGQDVALRCDPISGHVSLYWYRQALGQGPEFLTYFNYEAQQDKSGLPNDRFSAERPEGSISTLTIQRTEQRDSAMYRCASSLTQRGDEQYFGPGTRLTVT.

This clonotype was seen a handful of times. The gene calls are TRBV29-1 and TRBJ1-4; tentatively, D is TRBD1 (5 bases). Trimming took off 6 bases at V and 5 bases at J, with 10 bases between the two ends. The CDR3 has 12 residues. Germline assignment: CDR1 SQVTM and CDR2 ANQGSEA. The CDR3 reads CSVRDRNEKLFF. The CDR3 DNA follows: TGCAGCGTCCGCGACAGAAATGAAAAACTGTTTTTT.